This TCR beta chain was identified in a study of CD8 T cells in ankylosing spondylitis. Study-wide findings and caveats: Earlier studies detected some motif variants in reactive arthritis synovial fluid and blood. What appeared characteristic of ankylosing spondylitis blood was a TCR beta motif of under 10 highly homologous variants. Disease-linked clones reportedly concentrated significantly in matched ankylosing spondylitis synovial fluid. Disease-linked clones bore a CD8+ phenotype and were relatively rare in peripheral blood.

V trimming: 5 bases; J trimming: 0 bases; junction bases outside the gene matches: 15. CDR1 is MDHEN and CDR2 is SYDVKM in the germline V gene. The CDR3 runs to 19 residues. This clonotype turned up a few times. Its specificity is unknown. It was by quantitative 5'-RACE with molecular barcodes that TCR beta libraries were made. TCRdb re-called the 5' RACE reads through MiXCR, storing one row per CDR3 protein. The table lists 700,000 to 850,000 distinct CDR3 sequences, over 9.5% of them singletons. Sequencing input: blood, either unsorted or a sorted T cell fraction (not recorded which). This receptor was identified in a male donor with ankylosing spondylitis. V gene TRBV28 combines with J gene TRBJ2-1, with TRBD1 matching over 8 bases. CDR3 protein: CASSPWPGTGESSYNEQFF. CDR3 bases: TGTGCCAGCAGTCCCTGGCCTGGGACAGGAGAAAGCTCCTACAATGAGCAGTTCTTC.